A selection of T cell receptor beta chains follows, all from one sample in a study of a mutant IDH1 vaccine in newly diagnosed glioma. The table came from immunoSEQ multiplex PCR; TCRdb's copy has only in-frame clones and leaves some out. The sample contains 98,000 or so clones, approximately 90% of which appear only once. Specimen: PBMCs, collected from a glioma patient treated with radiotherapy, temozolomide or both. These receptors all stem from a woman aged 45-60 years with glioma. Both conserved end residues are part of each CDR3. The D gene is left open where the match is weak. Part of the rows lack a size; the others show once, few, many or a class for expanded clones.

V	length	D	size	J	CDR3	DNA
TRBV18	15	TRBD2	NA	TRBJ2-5	CASSPRLADGETQYF	TGTGCCAGCTCACCCCGACTAGCGGACGGGGAGACCCAGTACTTC
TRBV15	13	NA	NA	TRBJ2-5	CATSSGSQETQYF	TGTGCCACCAGCAGCGGGAGCCAAGAGACCCAGTACTTC
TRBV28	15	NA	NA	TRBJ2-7	CASSALTGAPYEQYF	TGTGCCAGCAGTGCCCTTACGGGAGCCCCCTACGAGCAGTACTTC
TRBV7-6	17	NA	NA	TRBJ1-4	CASSSTQARQARGKLFF	TGTGCCAGCAGCTCAACTCAGGCACGACAGGCGAGGGGAAAACTGTTTTTT
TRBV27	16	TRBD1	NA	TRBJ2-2	CASRSRGQGNTGELFF	TGTGCCAGCAGGTCAAGGGGACAGGGGAACACCGGGGAGCTGTTTTTT
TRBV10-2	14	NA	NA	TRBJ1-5	CASSDPGREQPQHF	TGCGCCAGCAGTGATCCAGGAAGGGAGCAGCCCCAGCATTTT
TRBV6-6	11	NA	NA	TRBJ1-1	CASRLLGEAFF	TGTGCCAGCAGGCTACTAGGAGAGGCTTTCTTT
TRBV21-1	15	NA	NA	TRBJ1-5	CASSSDPRPDQPQHF	TGTGCCAGCAGCTCAGACCCGAGGCCTGATCAGCCCCAGCATTTT
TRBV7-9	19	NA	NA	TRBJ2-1	CASSALASLNRALVNEQFF	TGTGCCAGCAGCGCCTTAGCAAGCCTGAACAGGGCGCTGGTCAATGAGCAGTTCTTC
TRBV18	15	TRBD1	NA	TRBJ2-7	CASSPPAGGPYEQYF	TGTGCCAGCTCACCACCGGCAGGGGGCCCCTACGAGCAGTACTTC
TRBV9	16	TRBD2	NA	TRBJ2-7	CASSETASGRAGEQYF	TGTGCCAGCAGCGAGACAGCCAGCGGGAGGGCCGGTGAGCAGTACTTC
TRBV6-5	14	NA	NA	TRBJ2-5	CASSRDTNQETQYF	TGTGCCAGCAGCCGCGACACTAACCAAGAGACCCAGTACTTC
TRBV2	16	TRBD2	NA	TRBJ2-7	CASSAGTSGRRYEQYF	TGTGCCAGCAGCGCTGGGACTAGCGGGAGAAGGTACGAGCAGTACTTC
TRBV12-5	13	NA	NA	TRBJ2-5	CASGRGFQETQYF	TGTGCTAGTGGTCGCGGGTTTCAAGAGACCCAGTACTTC
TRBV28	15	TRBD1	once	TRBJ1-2	CASSPRDRAIYGYTF	TGTGCCAGCAGTCCTCGGGACAGGGCTATCTATGGCTACACCTTC
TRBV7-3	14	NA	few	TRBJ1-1	CASSLIRVNTEAFF	TGTGCCAGCAGCTTAATTAGGGTGAACACTGAAGCTTTCTTT
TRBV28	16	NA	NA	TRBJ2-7	CASSSPTIGPPYEQYF	TGTGCCAGCAGTTCCCCGACTATAGGCCCCCCCTACGAGCAGTACTTC
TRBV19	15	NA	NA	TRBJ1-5	CASSIVRRGWQPQHF	TGTGCCAGTAGTATAGTAAGGAGGGGATGGCAGCCCCAGCATTTT
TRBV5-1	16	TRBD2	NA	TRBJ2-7	CASSLVSAGGSYEQYF	TGCGCCAGCAGCTTGGTGAGCGCGGGAGGGTCCTACGAGCAGTACTTC
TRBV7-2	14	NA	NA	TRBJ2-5	CASSRTGSVETQYF	TGTGCCAGCAGCCGGACCGGTTCCGTAGAGACCCAGTACTTC
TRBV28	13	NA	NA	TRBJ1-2	CASSLFSARGYTF	TGTGCCAGCAGTTTATTCTCTGCTCGTGGCTACACCTTC
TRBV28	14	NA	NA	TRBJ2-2	CASSLAGWAGELFF	TGTGCCAGCAGTTTAGCAGGGTGGGCCGGGGAGCTGTTTTTT
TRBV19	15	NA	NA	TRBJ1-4	CASNPRTATNEKLFF	TGTGCCAGTAACCCGAGGACAGCAACTAATGAAAAACTGTTTTTT
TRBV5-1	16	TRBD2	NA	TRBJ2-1	CASMGGLAGASPKQFF	TGCGCCAGCATGGGTGGTCTAGCGGGAGCCAGCCCCAAGCAGTTCTTC
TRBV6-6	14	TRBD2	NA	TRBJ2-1	CASSLPGLLDEQFF	TGTGCCAGCAGTCTACCGGGACTACTCGATGAGCAGTTCTTC
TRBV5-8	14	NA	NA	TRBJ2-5	CASSLESGPVAQYF	TGTGCCAGCAGCTTGGAGAGCGGTCCCGTGGCCCAGTACTTC
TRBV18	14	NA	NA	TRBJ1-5	CASSPGNSNQPQHF	TGTGCCAGCTCACCAGGAAATAGCAATCAGCCCCAGCATTTT
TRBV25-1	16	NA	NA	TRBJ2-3	CASSEYPLGRGDTQYF	TGTGCCAGCAGTGAATATCCCCTAGGCCGGGGGGATACGCAGTATTTT
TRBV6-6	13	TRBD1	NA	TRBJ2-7	CASNGQGLYEQYF	TGTGCCAGCAACGGACAGGGACTCTACGAGCAGTACTTC
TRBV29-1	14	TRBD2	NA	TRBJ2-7	CSVERGGGVGEQYF	TGCAGCGTCGAACGGGGCGGGGGAGTAGGAGAGCAGTACTTC
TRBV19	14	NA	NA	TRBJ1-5	CASNQGRSNQPQHF	TGTGCCAGTAACCAGGGACGGAGCAATCAGCCCCAGCATTTT
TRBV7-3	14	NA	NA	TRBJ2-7	CASSFGRNLYEQYF	TGTGCCAGCAGCTTCGGGCGGAATCTCTACGAGCAGTACTTC
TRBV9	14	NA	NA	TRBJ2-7	CASSVDLGTYEQYF	TGTGCCAGCAGCGTAGATCTAGGGACCTACGAGCAGTACTTC
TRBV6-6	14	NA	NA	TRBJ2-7	CASSGRGTAYEQYF	TGCGCCAGCAGTGGGCGCGGGACAGCCTACGAGCAGTACTTC
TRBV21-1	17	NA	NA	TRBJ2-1	CASSRVRDTDYVNEQFF	TGTGCCAGCAGCAGGGTGCGAGACACAGATTACGTGAATGAGCAGTTCTTC
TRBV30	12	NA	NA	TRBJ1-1	CAWSRPGGGAFF	TGTGCCTGGAGTCGCCCTGGGGGGGGAGCTTTCTTT
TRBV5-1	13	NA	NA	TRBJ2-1	CASSRAADNEQFF	TGCGCCAGCAGCCGGGCGGCCGACAATGAGCAGTTCTTC
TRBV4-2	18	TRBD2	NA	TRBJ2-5	CASSQARRTSGSGETQYF	TGTGCCAGCAGCCAAGCCCGACGGACTAGCGGGAGTGGGGAGACCCAGTACTTC
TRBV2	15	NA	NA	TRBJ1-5	CASRNSTGSDQPQHF	TGTGCCAGCAGGAACTCGACAGGTTCAGATCAGCCCCAGCATTTT
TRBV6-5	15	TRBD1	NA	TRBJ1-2	CASSYSPQGVGGYTF	TGTGCCAGCAGTTACTCTCCACAGGGGGTAGGAGGCTACACCTTC
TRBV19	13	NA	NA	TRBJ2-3	CASSMGGSDTQYF	TGTGCCAGTAGTATGGGAGGTTCAGATACGCAGTATTTT
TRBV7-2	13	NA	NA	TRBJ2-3	CASSSQPTDTQYF	TGTGCCAGCAGCTCTCAACCCACAGATACGCAGTATTTT
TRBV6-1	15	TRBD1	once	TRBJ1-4	CASSDRDPTNEKLFF	TGTGCCAGCTCCGACAGGGACCCAACTAATGAAAAACTGTTTTTT
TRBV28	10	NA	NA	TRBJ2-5	CASGRETQYF	TGTGCCAGCGGGCGAGAGACCCAGTACTTC
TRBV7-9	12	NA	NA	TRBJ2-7	CASSSQWYEQYF	TGTGCCAGCAGCTCCCAGTGGTACGAGCAGTACTTC
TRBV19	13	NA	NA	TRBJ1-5	CASSIGGGQPQHF	TGTGCCAGTAGTATAGGGGGGGGTCAGCCCCAGCATTTT
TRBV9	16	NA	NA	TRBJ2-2	CASSVGGTPNTGELFF	TGTGCCAGCAGCGTGGGGGGCACTCCGAACACCGGGGAGCTGTTTTTT
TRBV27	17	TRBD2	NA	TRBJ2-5	CASSSHGTSGRRETQYF	TGTGCCAGCAGTTCTCACGGGACTAGCGGGAGGAGGGAGACCCAGTACTTC
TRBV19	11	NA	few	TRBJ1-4	CASSIGEKLFF	TGTGCCAGTAGTATTGGGGAGAAACTGTTTTTT